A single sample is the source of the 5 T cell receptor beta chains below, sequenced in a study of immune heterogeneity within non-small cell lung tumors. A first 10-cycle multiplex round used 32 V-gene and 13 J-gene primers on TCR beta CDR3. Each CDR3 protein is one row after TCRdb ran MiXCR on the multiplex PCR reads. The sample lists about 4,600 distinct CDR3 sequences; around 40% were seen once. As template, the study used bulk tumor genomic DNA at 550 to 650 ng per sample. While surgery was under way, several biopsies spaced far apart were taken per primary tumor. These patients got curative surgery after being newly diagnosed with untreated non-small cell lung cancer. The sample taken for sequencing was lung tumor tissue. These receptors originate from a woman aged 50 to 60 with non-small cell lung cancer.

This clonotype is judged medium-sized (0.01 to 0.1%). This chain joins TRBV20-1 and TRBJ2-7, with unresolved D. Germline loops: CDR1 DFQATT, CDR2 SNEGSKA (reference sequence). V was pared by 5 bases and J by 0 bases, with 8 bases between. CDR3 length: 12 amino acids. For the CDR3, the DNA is TGCAGTGCTGCCGACATCTCCTACGAGCAGTACTTC. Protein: CSAADISYEQYF.

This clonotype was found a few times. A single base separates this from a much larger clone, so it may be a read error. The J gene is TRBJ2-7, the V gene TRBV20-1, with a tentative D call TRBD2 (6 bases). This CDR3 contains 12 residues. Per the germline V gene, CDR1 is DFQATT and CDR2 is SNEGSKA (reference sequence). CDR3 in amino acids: CSATPGGAEQCF. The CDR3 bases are TGCAGTGCTACACCCGGGGGAGCCGAGCAGTGCTTC.

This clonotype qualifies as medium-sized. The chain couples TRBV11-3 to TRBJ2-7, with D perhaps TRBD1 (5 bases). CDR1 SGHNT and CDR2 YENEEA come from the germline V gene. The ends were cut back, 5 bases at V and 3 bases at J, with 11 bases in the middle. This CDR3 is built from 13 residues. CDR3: CASSDLDSYEQYF. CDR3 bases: TGTGCCAGCAGCGACCTCGACAGCTACGAGCAGTACTTC.

CDR3 bases: TGTGCCAGTACGGGGCGGGATACGCAGTATTTT. This sequence encodes CASTGRDTQYF. The chain has TRBV19 and TRBJ2-3; D assignment may be TRBD1 or TRBD2 (5 bases each). The CDR3 extends over 11 amino acids. Germline V CDR1 and CDR2: LNHDA, SQIVND (reference sequence). The ends were cut back, 7 bases at V and 6 bases at J, with 8 bases in the middle.

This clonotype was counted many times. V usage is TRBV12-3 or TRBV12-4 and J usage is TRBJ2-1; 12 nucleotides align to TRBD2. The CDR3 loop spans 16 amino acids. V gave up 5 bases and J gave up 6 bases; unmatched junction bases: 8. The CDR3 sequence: CASSRARTSGVNEQFF. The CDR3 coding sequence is TGTGCCAGCAGTCGAGCAAGGACTAGCGGGGTCAATGAGCAGTTCTTC.